The 17 T cell receptor beta chains below come from one sample, sequenced in a study of CXCR3-negative and CXCR3-positive naive CD8 T cells (dated 2019 in TCRdb). The instrument was a NextSeq 550. The Human TCR Profiling Kit (MiLaboratory) was used to make UMI-labeled 5' RACE TRB cDNA libraries. TCRdb reprocessed the reads and provides one entry for every CDR3 protein sequence; no DNA is given. This sample's table lists some 39,000 distinct CDR3 sequences. The ten largest clones take up around 1.9% of the sample. The sample taken for sequencing was naive CXCR3- CD8+ T cells from blood. This specimen's cell subset or site label, interpreted: CD45RO-CCR7+CD27+CD95- naive CD8+ T cells lacking CXCR3 (TNR3-). Source of these receptors: a human donor in good health. Some clones in this sample may be carry-over from other donors' samples.

V and J are TRBV7-9 and TRBJ2-6. The CDR3 has 15 amino acids. Germline V gives CDR1 SEHNR, CDR2 FQNEAQ (reference sequence). CDR3 amino acids: CASSLGTPGANVLTF.

The gene calls are TRBV29-1 and TRBJ1-2; TCRdb designates TRBD1, a call that cannot be tested without DNA. Per the germline V gene, CDR1 is SQVTM and CDR2 is ANQGSEA. The CDR3 length is 12 residues. CDR3 region: CSVVLAPEGYTF.

The rearrangement joins TRBV7-8 to TRBJ2-1. This CDR3 is 12 amino acids long. Germline CDR1 and CDR2: SGHVS and FQNEAQ. CDR3 protein: CASSPTVNEQFF.

J is TRBJ2-3 and V is TRBV20-1; checking the TCRdb D call of TRBD1 is not possible without DNA. Germline V gene sequence: CDR1 DFQATT, CDR2 SNEGSKA (reference sequence). The CDR3 has 16 residues. CDR3 sequence: CSAEEQGALSTDTQYF.

This chain connects TRBV20-1 to TRBJ1-6. Germline-derived CDR1 and CDR2 are DFQATT and SNEGSKA (reference sequence). The CDR3 is made up of 17 amino acids. The CDR3: CSARDPGTSSYNSPLHF.

The genes are TRBV7-9 and TRBJ1-1; TCRdb proposes TRBD1, but this gene call is untestable without DNA. In germline, CDR1 is SEHNR, CDR2 FQNEAQ (reference sequence). The CDR3 is made up of 13 amino acids. The CDR3 loop is CAILPAGDTEAFF.

The chain uses TRBV7-3 and TRBJ2-3; TCRdb designates TRBD1, a call that cannot be tested without DNA. The germline V gene has CDR1 SGHTA and CDR2 FQGTGA. The CDR3 extends over 14 amino acids. CDR3 residues: CASSSLDRTDTQYF.

The chain carries TRBV14 and TRBJ2-2; no DNA is available, so the TRBD1 call from TCRdb remains unchecked. The CDR3 runs to 13 residues. Germline CDR1 reads SGHDN; CDR2 reads FVKESK. The CDR3 loop reads CASSQGAPGELFF.

This chain joins TRBV7-7 and TRBJ2-7; TCRdb indicates TRBD1, and absent DNA this call remains unverified. The CDR3 covers 13 residues. Germline CDR1 reads SSHAT; CDR2 reads FNYEAQ (reference sequence). Here the CDR3 reads CASSLTGFDEQYF.

The J gene is TRBJ2-2, the V gene TRBV25-1; TCRdb lists TRBD2, though no DNA is available to test this call. CDR1 is MGHDK, CDR2 SYGVNS, per germline. CDR3 length: 14 amino acids. The CDR3 region is CASSEELPPGELFF.

The chain has TRBV7-6 and TRBJ2-1; TCRdb lists TRBD2, though no DNA is available to test this call. Germline V gene data show CDR1 as SGHVS and CDR2 as FNYEAQ. CDR3 size: 11 residues. The CDR3 sequence: CATRGGREQFF.

This chain connects TRBV7-2 to TRBJ2-7; the TRBD2 assignment by TCRdb is unverifiable without DNA. The CDR3 consists of 16 residues. CDR1 and CDR2 (germline): SGHTA, FQGNSA. The CDR3 region is CASTNPLGMLSYEQYF.

The CDR3 here is CASSLLAEEQYF. The chain employs TRBV12-1 and TRBJ2-7; TCRdb designates TRBD2, a call that cannot be tested without DNA. TRBV12-1 has pseudogene status. This CDR3 has 12 amino acids.

This sequence joins TRBV2 and TRBJ2-6. The V gene's germline CDR1 is SNHLY and CDR2 FYNNEI. The length of the CDR3 is 12 residues. CDR3 residues: CATHPGANVLTF.

This CDR3 is CASSKLTGKTYEQYF. The chain has TRBV27 and TRBJ2-7; TCRdb reports TRBD1, a call that lacks DNA to check it against. Per the germline V gene, CDR1 is MNHEY and CDR2 is SMNVEV (reference sequence). The length of the CDR3 is 15 residues.

The chain recombines TRBV5-6 with TRBJ2-7; with no DNA, the TCRdb D assignment of TRBD1 cannot be verified. The CDR3 extends over 15 amino acids. CDR1 is SGHDT and CDR2 is YYEEEE in the germline V gene. CDR3 in amino acids: CASSWGGGLSYEQYF.

The chain links TRBV29-1 to TRBJ2-7; with no DNA, the TCRdb D assignment of TRBD1 cannot be verified. The CDR3 is made up of 14 amino acids. Germline-derived CDR1 and CDR2 are SQVTM and ANQGSEA. CDR3 sequence reads: CSVVIGTGDYEQYF.